Below, one T cell receptor beta chain is given with its context. Its antigen is unidentified. After isolation, RNA underwent reverse transcription to generate cDNA as the sequencing template. Only in-frame clones appear in the TCRdb table, and some are missing; sequencing was by immunoSEQ multiplex PCR. Of 150,000 to 200,000 clones in the sample, less than 80% are singletons; the top ten hold 12% to 15%. This entry is derived from a study of CD8+ T cells in alopecia areata. On the study more broadly: Treated patients were dosed with oral tofacitinib, taking 5 to 10 mg twice daily.

Treatment described: oral pan-JAK inhibitor, 5-10 mg twice daily. Study conclusions and caveats: Under tofacitinib, fewer expanded CD8+ clones appeared among the top 100 scalp clones. Many of the expanded lesional clones endured in scalp and blood while on tofacitinib. Higher clonality than in normal scalp was seen in lesional scalp, especially alopecia totalis/universalis.

V gave up 5 bases and J gave up 10 bases; unmatched junction bases: 14. This CDR3 comprises 16 residues. CDR1 and CDR2 from the germline V gene are MNHNY and SVGAGI (reference sequence). Sequenced here: CD4+ T cells sorted from blood, sampled at week 24, from a patient treated with tofacitinib. The clonotype was recovered from a human donor with alopecia areata. The V gene is TRBV6-6, the J gene TRBJ2-5; 12 nucleotides line up with TRBD2. The CDR3 spells CASSIGLAGPPRDQYF. Here the CDR3 DNA reads TGTGCCAGCAGTATCGGACTAGCGGGGCCCCCAAGGGACCAGTACTTC.